In this sample, the clone carrying this T cell receptor (beta chain) turned up many times. Its target is unknown. This record belongs to a study of molecular identifiers for immune sequencing clone quantification. General observations from the study: Clones with over 20 RNA copies captured over 98% of effector molecules but under 1% of naive ones.

TCRdb re-analysed the PCR reads in MiXCR, keeping a single row per CDR3 protein. The data contain around 65,000 distinct CDR3 sequences, 15% to 20% of them singletons. CDR3 size: 12 residues. The V gene's germline CDR1 is ENHRY and CDR2 SYGVKD. Trimming took off 6 bases at V and 2 bases at J, with 8 bases between the two ends. The sample comprised naive CD8+ T cells from blood, with Jurkat cell RNA spiked in. This sample's subset: FACS-sorted CD8+CD4-CCR7+CD45RA+ naive T cells. This sequence originates from a human donor in good health. Some libraries in this study had Jurkat cell RNA spiked in. The rearrangement links TRBV10-3 to TRBJ2-7; D uncertain. The CDR3 nucleotides are TGTGCCATCAGCCCAGAGGCCTACGAGCAGTACTTC. Protein sequence: CAISPEAYEQYF.